Listed below are T cell receptor beta chains from one sample, sequenced in a study of T cell responses to AZD1222 COVID-19 vaccine. The protocol was immunoSEQ multiplex PCR, while the TCRdb copy is restricted to in-frame clones and leaves out a portion. In the table there are 200,000 to 250,000 clones, approximately 94% of which are singletons. The specimen comprised peripheral blood, sampled 28 days after the second dose of the MenACWY control vaccine. These receptors originate from an adult who received the MenACWY meningococcal vaccine as a control. CDR3s include the opening cysteine and the closing phenylalanine or tryptophan. Fields, in order: V gene, clone size, CDR3 length, D gene, J gene, CDR3 DNA, CDR3 protein. The D gene is left open where the match is weak. Not every row has a clone size; where given, it reads once, few, many or a size class.

TRBV15	NA	14	TRBD1	TRBJ1-6	TGTGCCACCAGCAGAGGGACAGGAAATTCACCCCTCCACTTT	CATSRGTGNSPLHF
TRBV27	NA	14	TRBD1	TRBJ1-2	TGTGCCAGCAGACCCGGGGGACAGGGCGGTGGCTACACCTTC	CASRPGGQGGGYTF
TRBV19	once	15	NA	TRBJ1-4	TGTGCCAGTAGTTTGGACGCAGCAACTAATGAAAAACTGTTTTTT	CASSLDAATNEKLFF
TRBV18	NA	13	NA	TRBJ1-2	TGTGCCAGCTCACCAAATACAGGTGCGGGCTACACCTTC	CASSPNTGAGYTF
TRBV6-2/TRBV6-3	NA	16	TRBD1	TRBJ1-5	TGTGCCAGCAGTTATTCCGTTGGGGACAGTAGTCAGCCCCAGCATTTT	CASSYSVGDSSQPQHF
TRBV5-1	once	17	NA	TRBJ1-1	TGCGCCAGCAGCTTGGAACAGGGTTTTGGATTGAACACTGAAGCTTTCTTT	CASSLEQGFGLNTEAFF
TRBV27	NA	13	NA	TRBJ1-2	TGTGCCAGCAGCACCCCGAGTGGTGCTGGCTACACCTTC	CASSTPSGAGYTF
TRBV5-4	NA	14	TRBD1	TRBJ1-1	TGTGCCAGCAGCGAACCGGGACAGGGTCCTGAAGCTTTCTTT	CASSEPGQGPEAFF
TRBV9	NA	16	NA	TRBJ1-1	TGTGCCAGCAGCTCCCACGGCGGGGTATCGAACACTGAAGCTTTCTTT	CASSSHGGVSNTEAFF
TRBV9	NA	14	NA	TRBJ1-1	TGTGCCAGCAGCGTCGGGGAGGGGACAACTGAAGCTTTCTTT	CASSVGEGTTEAFF
TRBV6-2/TRBV6-3	NA	15	NA	TRBJ2-1	TGTGCCAGCAGTTACGTTGGCGGGGCCCACAATGAGCAGTTCTTC	CASSYVGGAHNEQFF
TRBV18	NA	15	TRBD2	TRBJ2-1	TGTGCCAGCTACTTGGGAGCGGGAACCTACAATGAGCAGTTCTTC	CASYLGAGTYNEQFF
TRBV6-2/TRBV6-3	NA	15	NA	TRBJ2-2	TGTGCCAGCAGTTATATCTCAGGGAACACCGGGGAGCTGTTTTTT	CASSYISGNTGELFF
TRBV6-6	NA	15	NA	TRBJ2-2	TGTGCCAGCAGTAGCCTCGCCGCGGCTGCCGGGGAGCTGTTTTTT	CASSSLAAAAGELFF
TRBV7-4	NA	15	NA	TRBJ1-5	TGTGCCAGCAGCTTAAAGGGCCAGAGTAATCAGCCCCAGCATTTT	CASSLKGQSNQPQHF
TRBV30	once	15	NA	TRBJ2-7	TGTGCCTGGACTAAGGACAGTTTATCAGCCTACGAGCAGTACTTC	CAWTKDSLSAYEQYF
TRBV5-1	once	14	NA	TRBJ2-7	TGCGCCAGCAGCTACCGGGACAAGGACTACGAGCAGTACTTC	CASSYRDKDYEQYF
TRBV28	NA	13	NA	TRBJ1-1	TGTGCCAGCGGAGGACAGCTTAACACTGAAGCTTTCTTT	CASGGQLNTEAFF
TRBV27	NA	13	NA	TRBJ1-1	TGTGCCAGCAGTCCAGGACAGTGGGCGGAAGCTTTCTTT	CASSPGQWAEAFF
TRBV14	NA	15	NA	TRBJ2-6	TGTGCCAGCAGCCAAACGCTCTCTGGGGCCAACGTCCTGACTTTC	CASSQTLSGANVLTF
TRBV5-4	NA	16	TRBD2	TRBJ2-1	TGTGCCAGCAGCTGGGCCGGGACTAGGAATTACAATGAGCAGTTCTTC	CASSWAGTRNYNEQFF
TRBV5-4	NA	15	NA	TRBJ2-1	TGTGCCAGCAGCTTGGGGGTCGGGGGCTACAATGAGCAGTTCTTC	CASSLGVGGYNEQFF
TRBV15	NA	15	TRBD1	TRBJ1-4	TGTGCCACCAGCAGAGATCCCCAGGGGGACGAAAAACTGTTTTTT	CATSRDPQGDEKLFF
TRBV29-1	NA	12	NA	TRBJ1-1	TGCAGCGTCAAGATAGATAACACTGAAGCTTTCTTT	CSVKIDNTEAFF
TRBV4-1	NA	14	TRBD1	TRBJ1-6	TGCGCCAGCAGCCTCGGACAGGGGAGATCACCCCTCCACTTT	CASSLGQGRSPLHF
TRBV28	NA	17	NA	TRBJ1-3	TGTGCCAGCAGTTCTGGTTCGGCTCGGGACTCTGGAAACACCATATATTTT	CASSSGSARDSGNTIYF
TRBV13	NA	16	NA	TRBJ2-3	TGTGCCAGCAGCCCCAGTCCCGGGGGCGACACAGATACGCAGTATTTT	CASSPSPGGDTDTQYF
TRBV3-1/TRBV3-2	NA	12	NA	TRBJ1-2	TGTGCCAGCAGCCAATTTTCCACCGGCTACACCTTC	CASSQFSTGYTF
TRBV12-3/TRBV12-4	NA	12	NA	TRBJ2-5	TGTGCCAGCAGTAGGGCGGAAGAGACCCAGTACTTC	CASSRAEETQYF
TRBV6-5	once	13	TRBD1	TRBJ2-4	TGTGCCAGCAGCCCCACAGGGGCCAACATTCAGTACTTC	CASSPTGANIQYF
TRBV5-4	NA	16	TRBD2	TRBJ2-2	TGTGCCAGCAGCCCAGGGACTAGCGGGGGGACCGGGGAGCTGTTTTTT	CASSPGTSGGTGELFF
TRBV6-5	NA	15	NA	TRBJ1-4	TGTGCCAGCAGTTACGGGGTACAGGGCGGGGAAAAACTGTTTTTT	CASSYGVQGGEKLFF
TRBV27	NA	13	NA	TRBJ1-2	TGTGCCAGCAGTTTGGACAGATACTATGGCTACACCTTC	CASSLDRYYGYTF
TRBV28	NA	16	NA	TRBJ1-4	TGTGCCAGCAGTTTACCCAGGACAGTTAGTAATGAAAAACTGTTTTTT	CASSLPRTVSNEKLFF
TRBV5-1	NA	14	NA	TRBJ1-2	TGCGCCAGCAGAGACGGGGTCCAGGCTTCTGGCTACACCTTC	CASRDGVQASGYTF
TRBV7-9	NA	18	NA	TRBJ1-3	TGTGCCAGCAGCTTAGGGGGAAGGGGCAGTTCATCCGGAAACACCATATATTTT	CASSLGGRGSSSGNTIYF
TRBV30	once	16	NA	TRBJ2-5	TGTGCCTGGAGTGTAAATATCCGGGGCGGCGGGGAGACCCAGTACTTC	CAWSVNIRGGGETQYF
TRBV19	NA	13	NA	TRBJ1-1	TGTGCCAGTAGTATTGGTCAGAACACTGAAGCTTTCTTT	CASSIGQNTEAFF
TRBV7-6	NA	15	TRBD1	TRBJ2-1	TGTGCCAGCAGCTTAGTGACAGGGGGCTTGAATGAGCAGTTCTTC	CASSLVTGGLNEQFF
TRBV7-2	NA	14	NA	TRBJ2-7	TGTGCCAGCAGCTTAGATGGGGGAAACTACGAGCAGTACTTC	CASSLDGGNYEQYF
TRBV19	NA	15	TRBD1	TRBJ2-7	TGTGCCAGTAGTATAGGAGACAGGGCTACCTACGAGCAGTACTTC	CASSIGDRATYEQYF
TRBV7-9	NA	16	NA	TRBJ1-2	TGTGCCAGCAGCTCAAATGTTGGAGGGCCGGCCTATGGCTACACCTTC	CASSSNVGGPAYGYTF
TRBV24-1	NA	15	NA	TRBJ1-2	TGTGCCACCAGTGATTCCTCGACAGGTCTCTATGGCTACACCTTC	CATSDSSTGLYGYTF
TRBV7-9	once	14	NA	TRBJ2-1	TGTGCCAGCAGCTTAGCAGGGGGCGGGACTGAGCTCTTCTTC	CASSLAGGGTELFF
TRBV28	NA	16	TRBD1	TRBJ1-5	TGTGCCAGCAGGACCCCGACAGGGGGCGGCAATCAGCCCCAGCATTTT	CASRTPTGGGNQPQHF
TRBV28	NA	14	NA	TRBJ1-5	TGTGCCAGCAGTCCCGACCTGAGCAATCAGCCCCAGCATTTT	CASSPDLSNQPQHF